This TCR beta chain was documented in a study of Ad26.COV2.S vaccination and SARS-CoV-2 variants. Treatment described: some 20 received Ad26.COV2.S at low or high dose, single or two shots; several received placebo; per-sample allocation not given. Sampling happened 63 days after the first vaccine or placebo injection. Within Boston, the person who donated was an adult of 18-55 years. The data were produced by immunoSEQ multiplex PCR, yet TCRdb's version contains in-frame clones alone and is incomplete. The sample holds around 450,000 clones, 80% to 95% seen once. The sample in question was peripheral blood, obtained in a trial of Ad26.COV2.S vaccine versus placebo. The receptor was isolated from a person between 18 and 60 years old who received the Ad26.COV2.S COVID-19 vaccine or a placebo.

CDR3 region: CASSESRGRYF. The CDR3 bases are TGTGCCAGCAGTGAATCTCGCGGGAGGTACTTC. The chain recombines TRBV6-1 with TRBJ2-7, with 7 bases matching TRBD2. J lost 12 bases, V lost 2 bases, and 4 bases had no gene match. Germline assignment: CDR1 MNHNS and CDR2 SASEGT. The CDR3 spans 11 residues.